This T cell receptor (beta chain) was sequenced in a study of T cell responses to AZD1222 COVID-19 vaccine. Study as a whole: Researchers grouped second doses given at about 4 or about 12 weeks into one pool.

CDR1 and CDR2 (germline): MNHEY, SVGAGI. CDR3 length: 12 amino acids. V was cut by 6 bases and J by 5 bases, with 10 bases left in between. Points on this clone: What it binds is not known.

Method: immunoSEQ multiplex PCR; TCRdb's copy keeps in-frame clones and lacks some. The sample lists about 190,000 clones, almost 95% occurring once. Study-wide findings and caveats: Repertoire samples came only from after the peak T cell response. Within unmutated variant regions lay the reported targets of nearly half of spike-specific TCRs.

The TCR originated in an adult in good health. The rearrangement joins TRBV6-5 to TRBJ1-2; a weak D match, TRBD1 (6 bases). The sample here was peripheral blood, taken on day 0 of AZD1222 vaccination. The DNA for the CDR3 is TGTGCCAGCAGAGGACAGTTTTATGGCTACACCTTC. This encodes CASRGQFYGYTF.